This is a list of T cell receptor beta chains from one sample in a study of HIV-infected patients and healthy controls. MiXCR was run by TCRdb on the 5' RACE reads, yielding one entry per CDR3 protein. The table includes 8,000 to 11,000 distinct CDR3 sequences, 8% detected once. Material: blood. The receptors originated from an adult in good health. The CDR3 runs from the conserved cysteine through the conserved F or W. Each record gives: CDR3 DNA, CDR3 protein, V gene, D gene, clone size, J gene. The D gene is left open where the match is weak. Clone size is stated in some rows and not others, as once, few, many or a class when expanded.

CDR3nt: TGTGCCAGCAGCCATTACGGCGCGGGGGAAAGCACAGATACGCAGTATTTT; CDR3aa: CASSHYGAGESTDTQYF; v_gene: TRBV6-6; d_gene: TRBD2; abundance: medium-sized; j_gene: TRBJ2-3
CDR3nt: TGCGCCAGCGGTACCGGGACCATAATAAACAATGAGCAGTTCTTC; CDR3aa: CASGTGTIINNEQFF; v_gene: TRBV5-1; d_gene: .; abundance: .; j_gene: TRBJ2-1
CDR3nt: TGCAGTGCTTGGCTGGTCTCAGCCAATGAGCAGTTCTTC; CDR3aa: CSAWLVSANEQFF; v_gene: TRBV20-1; d_gene: .; abundance: medium-sized; j_gene: TRBJ2-1
CDR3nt: TGTGCCAGCAGCCGAAGACCTAACCCGGGACTAGCGGGGGCCCGCGGGGAGACCCAGTACTTC; CDR3aa: CASSRRPNPGLAGARGETQYF; v_gene: TRBV4-2; d_gene: TRBD2; abundance: medium-sized; j_gene: TRBJ2-5
CDR3nt: TGCGCCAGCAGTGAAGGCGAGGGGTCACCCCTCCACTTT; CDR3aa: CASSEGEGSPLHF; v_gene: TRBV10-2; d_gene: .; abundance: medium-sized; j_gene: TRBJ1-6
CDR3nt: TGTGCCAGCAGCCAAGATGGGATCAGCACAGATACGCAGTATTTT; CDR3aa: CASSQDGISTDTQYF; v_gene: TRBV4-2; d_gene: .; abundance: .; j_gene: TRBJ2-3
CDR3nt: TGTGCCAGTGCCGGGAGCCCGAACACTGAAGCTTTCTTT; CDR3aa: CASAGSPNTEAFF; v_gene: TRBV19; d_gene: .; abundance: medium-sized; j_gene: TRBJ1-1
CDR3nt: TGTGCCATCAGTAACCAGGGGCTGAACACTGAAGCTTTCTTT; CDR3aa: CAISNQGLNTEAFF; v_gene: TRBV10-3; d_gene: .; abundance: medium-sized; j_gene: TRBJ1-1
CDR3nt: TGCGCCAGCAGCTTGGAACACAGGTTCACAGATACGCAGTATTTT; CDR3aa: CASSLEHRFTDTQYF; v_gene: TRBV5-1; d_gene: .; abundance: few; j_gene: TRBJ2-3
CDR3nt: TGTGCCAGCAGTGAGATCTGGGGCTACACCTTC; CDR3aa: CASSEIWGYTF; v_gene: TRBV6-1; d_gene: .; abundance: many; j_gene: TRBJ1-2
CDR3nt: TGTGCCAGCAGCCCGGACAGGGATCAGCCCCAGCATTTT; CDR3aa: CASSPDRDQPQHF; v_gene: TRBV6-4; d_gene: TRBD1; abundance: many; j_gene: TRBJ1-5
CDR3nt: TGTGCCAGCAGCCAAAAAGACAGGGGACCCTACAATGAGCAGTTCTTC; CDR3aa: CASSQKDRGPYNEQFF; v_gene: TRBV3-1; d_gene: TRBD1; abundance: medium-sized; j_gene: TRBJ2-1
CDR3nt: TGTGCTAGTGGTTTGGTCGGCAGCCCCACAGATACGCAGTATTTT; CDR3aa: CASGLVGSPTDTQYF; v_gene: TRBV12-5; d_gene: .; abundance: medium-sized; j_gene: TRBJ2-3
CDR3nt: TGTGCCAGCAGCTTTAACGCAGGGGGGGACACTGAAGCTTTCTTT; CDR3aa: CASSFNAGGDTEAFF; v_gene: TRBV7-8; d_gene: TRBD1; abundance: .; j_gene: TRBJ1-1
CDR3nt: TGTGCCAGCAGCGCGGGCGGCCTAGCAGCCTACGAGCAGTACTTC; CDR3aa: CASSAGGLAAYEQYF; v_gene: TRBV6-5; d_gene: .; abundance: medium-sized; j_gene: TRBJ2-7
CDR3nt: TGCGCCAGCAGCCAAGATCCCGGGACTAGTAACATTCAGTACTTC; CDR3aa: CASSQDPGTSNIQYF; v_gene: TRBV4-1; d_gene: TRBD2; abundance: few; j_gene: TRBJ2-4
CDR3nt: TGTGCCAGCAGCCCAGAGGGTTACTGGAGCTCTGGAAACACCATATATTTT; CDR3aa: CASSPEGYWSSGNTIYF; v_gene: TRBV7-6; d_gene: .; abundance: medium-sized; j_gene: TRBJ1-3
CDR3nt: TGTGCCAGCAGCACCCGGGACAGCAGCTCTGGAAACACCATATATTTT; CDR3aa: CASSTRDSSSGNTIYF; v_gene: TRBV9; d_gene: TRBD1; abundance: few; j_gene: TRBJ1-3
CDR3nt: TGCAGCGCCAGAGGCTATGGCTACACCTTC; CDR3aa: CSARGYGYTF; v_gene: TRBV29-1; d_gene: .; abundance: medium-sized; j_gene: TRBJ1-2